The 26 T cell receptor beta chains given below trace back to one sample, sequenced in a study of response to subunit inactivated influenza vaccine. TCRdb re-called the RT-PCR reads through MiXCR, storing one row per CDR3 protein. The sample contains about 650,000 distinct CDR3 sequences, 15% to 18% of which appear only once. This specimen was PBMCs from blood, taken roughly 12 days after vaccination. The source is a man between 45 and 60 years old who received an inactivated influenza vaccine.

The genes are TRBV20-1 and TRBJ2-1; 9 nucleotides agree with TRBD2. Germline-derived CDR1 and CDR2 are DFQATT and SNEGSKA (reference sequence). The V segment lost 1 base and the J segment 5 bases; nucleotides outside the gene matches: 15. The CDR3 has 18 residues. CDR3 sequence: CSARGPPSLAGTDNEQFF. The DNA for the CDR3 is TGCAGTGCTAGAGGCCCACCTTCCCTAGCGGGAACGGACAATGAGCAGTTCTTC.

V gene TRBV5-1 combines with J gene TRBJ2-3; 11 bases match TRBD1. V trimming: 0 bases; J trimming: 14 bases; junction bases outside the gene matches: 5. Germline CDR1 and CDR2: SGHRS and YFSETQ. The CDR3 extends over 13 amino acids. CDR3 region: CASSLGTGGQGYF. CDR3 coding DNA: TGCGCCAGCAGCTTGGGGACAGGGGGCCAAGGGTATTTT.

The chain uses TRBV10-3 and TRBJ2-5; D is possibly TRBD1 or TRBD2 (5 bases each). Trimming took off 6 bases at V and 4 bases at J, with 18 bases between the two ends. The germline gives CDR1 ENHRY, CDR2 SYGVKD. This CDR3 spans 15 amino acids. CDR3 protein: CAISARGTDIETQYF. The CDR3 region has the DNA TGTGCCATCAGCGCTCGTGGGACGGACATAGAGACCCAGTACTTC.

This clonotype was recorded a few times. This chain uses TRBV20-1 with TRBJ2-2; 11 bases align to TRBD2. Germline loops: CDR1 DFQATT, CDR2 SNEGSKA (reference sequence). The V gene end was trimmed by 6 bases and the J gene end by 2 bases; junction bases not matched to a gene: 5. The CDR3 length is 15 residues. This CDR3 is CSAPGLAENTGELFF. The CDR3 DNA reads TGCAGTGCCCCGGGACTAGCGGAAAACACCGGGGAGCTGTTTTTT.

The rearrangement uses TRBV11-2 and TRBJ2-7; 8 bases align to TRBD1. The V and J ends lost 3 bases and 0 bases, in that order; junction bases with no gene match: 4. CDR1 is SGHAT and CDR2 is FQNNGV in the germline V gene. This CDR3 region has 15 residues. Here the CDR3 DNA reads TGTGCCAGCAGCTTCAGGACAGGGTTCTCCTACGAGCAGTACTTC. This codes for CASSFRTGFSYEQYF.

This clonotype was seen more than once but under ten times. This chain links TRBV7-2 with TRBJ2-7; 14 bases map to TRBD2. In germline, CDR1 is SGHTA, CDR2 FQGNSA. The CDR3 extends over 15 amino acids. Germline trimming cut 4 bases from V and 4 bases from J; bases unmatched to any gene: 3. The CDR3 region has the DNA TGTGCCAGCAGCTGGGGACTAGCGGGGGTATACGAGCAGTACTTC. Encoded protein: CASSWGLAGVYEQYF.

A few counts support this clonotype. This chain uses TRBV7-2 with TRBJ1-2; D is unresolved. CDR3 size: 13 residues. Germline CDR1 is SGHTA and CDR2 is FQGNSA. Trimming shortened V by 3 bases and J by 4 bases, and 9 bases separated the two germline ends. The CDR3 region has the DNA TGTGCCAGCAGCTTGAGACCTCGCTATGGCTACACCTTC. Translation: CASSLRPRYGYTF.

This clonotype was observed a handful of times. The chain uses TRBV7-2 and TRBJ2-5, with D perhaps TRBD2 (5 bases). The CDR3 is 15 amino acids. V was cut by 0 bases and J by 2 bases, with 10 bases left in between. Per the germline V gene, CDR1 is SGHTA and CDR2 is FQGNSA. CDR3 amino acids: CASSLALRRQETQYF. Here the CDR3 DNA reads TGTGCCAGCAGCTTAGCGCTTAGGAGGCAAGAGACCCAGTACTTC.

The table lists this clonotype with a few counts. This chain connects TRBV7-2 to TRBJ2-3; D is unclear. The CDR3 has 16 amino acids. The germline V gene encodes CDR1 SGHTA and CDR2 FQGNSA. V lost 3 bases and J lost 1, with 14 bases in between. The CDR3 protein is CASSFGHPGGTDTQYF. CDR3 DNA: TGTGCCAGCAGCTTTGGGCACCCAGGTGGCACAGATACGCAGTATTTT.

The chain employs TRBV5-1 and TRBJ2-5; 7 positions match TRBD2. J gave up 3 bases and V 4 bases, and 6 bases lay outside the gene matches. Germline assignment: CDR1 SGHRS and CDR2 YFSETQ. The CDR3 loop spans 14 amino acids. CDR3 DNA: TGCGCCAGCAGCGCTGGACTAGTTGAAGAGACCCAGTACTTC. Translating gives CASSAGLVEETQYF.

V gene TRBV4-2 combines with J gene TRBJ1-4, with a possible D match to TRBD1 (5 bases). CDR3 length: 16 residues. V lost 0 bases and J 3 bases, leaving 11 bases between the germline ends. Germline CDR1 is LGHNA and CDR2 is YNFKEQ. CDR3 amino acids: CASSQDSTVANEKLFF. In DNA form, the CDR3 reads TGTGCCAGCAGCCAAGATTCGACAGTGGCTAATGAAAAACTGTTTTTT.

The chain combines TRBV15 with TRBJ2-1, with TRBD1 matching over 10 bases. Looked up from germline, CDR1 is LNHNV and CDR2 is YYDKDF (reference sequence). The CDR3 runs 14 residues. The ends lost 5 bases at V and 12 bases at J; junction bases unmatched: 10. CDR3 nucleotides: TGTGCCACCAGCCAGGACAGGGGGGCAAGTTGGCAGTTCTTC. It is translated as CATSQDRGASWQFF. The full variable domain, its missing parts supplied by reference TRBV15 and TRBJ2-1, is DAMVIQNPRYQVTQFGKPVTLSCSQTLNHNVMYWYQQKSSQAPKLLFHYYDKDFNNEADTPDNFQSRRPNTSFCFLDIRSPGLGDTAMYLCATSQDRGASWQFFGPGTRLTVL.

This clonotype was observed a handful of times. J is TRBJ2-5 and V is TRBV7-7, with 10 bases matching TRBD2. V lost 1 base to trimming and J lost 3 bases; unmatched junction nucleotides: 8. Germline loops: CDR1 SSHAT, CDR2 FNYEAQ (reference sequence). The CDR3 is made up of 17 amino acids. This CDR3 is CASSLGDGTSAEETQYF. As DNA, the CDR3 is TGTGCCAGCAGCTTAGGTGATGGGACTAGCGCAGAAGAGACCCAGTACTTC.

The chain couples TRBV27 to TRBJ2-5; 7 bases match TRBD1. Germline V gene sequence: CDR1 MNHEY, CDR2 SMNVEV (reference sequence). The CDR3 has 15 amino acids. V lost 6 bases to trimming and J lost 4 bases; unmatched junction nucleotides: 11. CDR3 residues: CASSHETGIGETQYF. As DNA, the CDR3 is TGTGCCAGCAGCCACGAGACAGGGATTGGAGAGACCCAGTACTTC.

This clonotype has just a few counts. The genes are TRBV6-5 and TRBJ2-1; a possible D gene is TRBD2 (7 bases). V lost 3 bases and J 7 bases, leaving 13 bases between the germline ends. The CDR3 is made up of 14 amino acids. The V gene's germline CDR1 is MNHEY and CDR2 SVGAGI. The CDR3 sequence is CASSYEGGWNEQFF. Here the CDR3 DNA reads TGTGCCAGCAGTTATGAGGGGGGGTGGAATGAGCAGTTCTTC.

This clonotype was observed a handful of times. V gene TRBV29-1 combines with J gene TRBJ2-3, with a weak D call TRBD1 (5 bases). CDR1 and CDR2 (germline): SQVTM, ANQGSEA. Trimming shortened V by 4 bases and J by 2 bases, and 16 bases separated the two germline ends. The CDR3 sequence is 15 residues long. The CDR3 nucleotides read TGCAGCGTTGCGTCAGGGTCGGTTGACACAGATACGCAGTATTTT. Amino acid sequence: CSVASGSVDTDTQYF.

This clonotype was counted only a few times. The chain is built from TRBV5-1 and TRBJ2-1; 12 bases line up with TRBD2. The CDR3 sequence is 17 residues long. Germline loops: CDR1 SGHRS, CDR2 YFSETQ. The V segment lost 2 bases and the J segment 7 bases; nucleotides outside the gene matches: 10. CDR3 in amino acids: CASSLSPSGRGQNEQFF. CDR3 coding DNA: TGCGCCAGCAGCTTATCCCCTAGCGGGAGGGGCCAGAATGAGCAGTTCTTC.

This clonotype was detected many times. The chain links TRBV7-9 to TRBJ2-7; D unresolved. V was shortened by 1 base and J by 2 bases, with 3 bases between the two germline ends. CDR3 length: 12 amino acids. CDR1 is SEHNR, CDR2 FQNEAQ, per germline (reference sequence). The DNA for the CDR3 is TGTGCCAGCAGCTTAGAGGCCTACGAGCAGTACTTC. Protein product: CASSLEAYEQYF.

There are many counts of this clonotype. This chain's CDR3 is CASSPWTSLLNTGELFF. Here the CDR3 DNA reads TGTGCCAGCAGCCCCTGGACTAGCCTGTTGAACACCGGGGAGCTGTTTTTT. The chain couples TRBV7-3 to TRBJ2-2; 8 nucleotides match TRBD2. This CDR3 has 17 amino acids. CDR1 is SGHTA, CDR2 FQGTGA, per germline. The trim removed 5 bases at V and 1 base at J, leaving 9 bases unmatched.

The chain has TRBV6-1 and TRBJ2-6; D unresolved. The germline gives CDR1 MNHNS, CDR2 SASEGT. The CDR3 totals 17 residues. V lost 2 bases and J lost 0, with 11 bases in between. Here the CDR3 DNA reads TGTGCCAGCAGTGAATACGAAGGAGACTCTGGGGCCAACGTCCTGACTTTC. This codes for CASSEYEGDSGANVLTF.

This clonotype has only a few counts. Here the CDR3 DNA reads TGCAGCGTTGTCGGAAGCGGGACCCCCTACGAGCAGTACTTC. It encodes CSVVGSGTPYEQYF. This chain joins TRBV29-1 and TRBJ2-7; 7 bases map to TRBD2. From germline, CDR1 is SQVTM and CDR2 ANQGSEA. V shed 4 bases, J shed 2 bases, and the junction held 8 bases outside the gene matches. This CDR3 region has 14 residues.

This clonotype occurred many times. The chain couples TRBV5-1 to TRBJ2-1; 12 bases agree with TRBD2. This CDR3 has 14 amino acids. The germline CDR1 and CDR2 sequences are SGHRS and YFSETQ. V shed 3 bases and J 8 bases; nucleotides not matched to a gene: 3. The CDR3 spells CASSSLAGGHEQFF. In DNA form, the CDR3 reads TGCGCCAGCAGCTCCCTAGCGGGGGGGCATGAGCAGTTCTTC.

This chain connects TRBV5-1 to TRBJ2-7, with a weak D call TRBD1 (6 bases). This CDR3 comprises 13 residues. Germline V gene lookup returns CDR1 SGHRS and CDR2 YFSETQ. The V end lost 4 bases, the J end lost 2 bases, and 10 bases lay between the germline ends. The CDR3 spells CASSETGTYEQYF. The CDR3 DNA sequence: TGCGCCAGCAGCGAAACAGGGACCTACGAGCAGTACTTC.

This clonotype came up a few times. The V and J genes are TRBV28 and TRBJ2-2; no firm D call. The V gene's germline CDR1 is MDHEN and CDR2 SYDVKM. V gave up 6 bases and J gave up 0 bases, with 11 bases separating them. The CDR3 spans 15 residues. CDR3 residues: CASSRRVPNTGELFF. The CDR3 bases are TGTGCCAGCAGCCGACGGGTCCCGAACACCGGGGAGCTGTTTTTT.

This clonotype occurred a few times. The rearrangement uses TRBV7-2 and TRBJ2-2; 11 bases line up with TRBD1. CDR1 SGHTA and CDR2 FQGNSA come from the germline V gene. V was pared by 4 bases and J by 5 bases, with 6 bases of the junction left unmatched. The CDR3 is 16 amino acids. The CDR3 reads CASSSPGQGVTGELFF. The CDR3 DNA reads TGTGCCAGCAGCTCGCCGGGACAGGGGGTTACCGGGGAGCTGTTTTTT.

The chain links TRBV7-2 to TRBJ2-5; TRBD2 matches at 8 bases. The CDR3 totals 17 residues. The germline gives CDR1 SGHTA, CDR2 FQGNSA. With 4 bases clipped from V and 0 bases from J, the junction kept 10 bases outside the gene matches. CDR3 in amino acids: CASSSKRTSTYQETQYF. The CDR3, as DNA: TGTGCCAGCAGCTCGAAACGGACTAGCACGTACCAAGAGACCCAGTACTTC.